These 20 T cell receptor beta chains originate from one sample sequenced in a study of T cell changes during pregnancy in multiple sclerosis. Using immunoSEQ multiplex PCR, the repertoire was profiled, and TCRdb retains in-frame clones only, with some absent. The repertoire includes approximately 65,000 clones, roughly 89% of them detected once, and approximately 1.5% sits in the top ten. Material: peripheral blood, obtained in the third trimester of pregnancy. These receptors all come from a female donor in good health, enrolled as a control in a pregnancy study.

The gene calls are TRBV4-3 and TRBJ1-4; 11 bases align to TRBD1. V lost 4 bases and J lost 7; bases outside the gene matches: 2. This CDR3 has 14 residues. Germline V lookup: CDR1 LGHNA, CDR2 YSLEER. The CDR3 sequence is CASSPGTGGEKLFF. The CDR3 bases are TGCGCCAGCAGCCCCGGGACAGGGGGTGAAAAACTGTTTTTT.

The V call is TRBV5-1, the J call TRBJ1-1; 7 bases match TRBD1. J gave up 1 base and V 5 bases, and 5 bases lay outside the gene matches. The CDR3 covers 14 residues. Per germline, CDR1 SGHRS and CDR2 YFSETQ. The DNA of the CDR3 is TGCGCCAGCAGTCGGGGACAGACGAACACTGAAGCTTTCTTT. It is translated as CASSRGQTNTEAFF.

This clone was counted a single time. This chain connects TRBV4-2 to TRBJ2-1; 9 positions match TRBD2. V was clipped by 0 bases and J by 4 bases; unmatched bases: 16. The CDR3 is 20 residues long. CDR1 and CDR2 from the germline V gene are LGHNA and YNFKEQ. The chain's CDR3 is CASSQDNGGGGAGRYNEQFF. The DNA of the CDR3 is TGTGCCAGCAGCCAAGATAACGGGGGCGGGGGGGCTGGTAGGTACAATGAGCAGTTCTTC.

This rearrangement joins TRBV9 to TRBJ2-7, with a possible D match to TRBD2 (5 bases). CDR3 length equals 16 residues. Germline loops: CDR1 SGDLS, CDR2 YYNGEE. V was trimmed by 0 bases and J by 2 bases, leaving 15 bases between them. Here the CDR3 DNA reads TGTGCCAGCAGCGTAGGGTTAGGTCAAGCGGCCTACGAGCAGTACTTC. It encodes CASSVGLGQAAYEQYF.

This chain uses TRBV7-9 with TRBJ2-7, with TRBD1 matching over 7 bases. Germline-derived CDR1 and CDR2 are SEHNR and FQNEAQ (reference sequence). The CDR3 sequence is 14 residues long. Trimming took 6 bases from V and 7 from J; bases not matched to a gene: 12. CDR3 region: CASRGQARAGEQYF. In nucleotides, the CDR3 is TGTGCCAGCAGAGGACAGGCCCGGGCGGGTGAGCAGTACTTC.

The gene calls are TRBV27 and TRBJ1-1, with D maybe TRBD1 (6 bases). The germline gives CDR1 MNHEY, CDR2 SMNVEV (reference sequence). V shed 5 bases and J shed 3 bases, with 16 bases lying between them. The length of the CDR3 is 15 residues. CDR3: CASSLTRQGYTEAFF. The DNA for the CDR3 is TGTGCCAGCAGTCTAACCCGGCAGGGGTACACTGAAGCTTTCTTT.

The V call is TRBV7-9, the J call TRBJ1-2, with a tentative D call TRBD1 (5 bases). The V and J ends lost 2 bases and 2 bases respectively, with 9 bases between them. This CDR3 has 14 residues. Germline lookup yields CDR1 SEHNR and CDR2 FQNEAQ (reference sequence). The CDR3 region is CASSLSSGNYGYTF. The CDR3 bases are TGTGCCAGCAGCTTAAGTTCAGGGAACTATGGCTACACCTTC.

CDR3: CASSPIAEGSGYGYTF. In nucleotides, the CDR3 is TGTGCCAGCAGCCCGATCGCGGAGGGAAGTGGGTATGGCTACACCTTC. The V and J genes are TRBV4-2 and TRBJ1-2, with no clear D. Germline V CDR1 and CDR2: LGHNA, YNFKEQ. Trimming pared 4 bases from V and 5 bases from J, leaving 20 bases between. CDR3 length: 16 residues.

The gene calls are TRBV19 and TRBJ1-5; 7 nucleotides agree with TRBD1. The CDR3 spans 17 residues. Germline V gene data show CDR1 as LNHDA and CDR2 as SQIVND (reference sequence). Unmatched junction bases numbered 12, after V lost 7 bases and J lost 0 bases. The CDR3 protein is CASTRDRTGSSNQPQHF. The CDR3 DNA sequence: TGTGCCAGTACCAGAGACCGGACAGGTAGTAGCAATCAGCCCCAGCATTTT.

The gene calls are TRBV5-1 and TRBJ1-2; TRBD1 matches at 8 bases. The germline V gene has CDR1 SGHRS and CDR2 YFSETQ. This CDR3 region has 16 residues. V lost 2 bases and J lost 3; bases outside the gene matches: 9. CDR3 nucleotides: TGCGCCAGCAGCTTCGCAGGGGCAGGGGGCGACTATGGCTACACCTTC. Translation: CASSFAGAGGDYGYTF. Supplemented by reference TRBV5-1 and TRBJ1-2, the full variable domain reads KAGVTQTPRYLIKTRGQQVTLSCSPISGHRSVSWYQQTPGQGLQFLFEYFSETQRNKGNFPGRFSGRQFSNSRSEMNVSTLELGDSALYLCASSFAGAGGDYGYTFGSGTRLTVV.

The chain has TRBV5-6 and TRBJ2-6, with D possibly being TRBD1 (5 bases). The V and J ends lost 1 base and 0 bases respectively, with 14 bases between them. Germline V lookup: CDR1 SGHDT, CDR2 YYEEEE. The CDR3 is 18 amino acids. The CDR3 DNA follows: TGTGCCAGCAGCTTGTATTCAGGGATCCTCTCTGGGGCCAACGTCCTGACTTTC. This translates into CASSLYSGILSGANVLTF.

This chain links TRBV7-9 with TRBJ1-6, with D possibly matching TRBD1 (6 bases). The CDR3 is 15 residues long. The V end was cut by 3 bases, the J end by 9 bases, with 15 bases between. Per the germline V gene, CDR1 is SEHNR and CDR2 is FQNEAQ (reference sequence). The CDR3 sequence: CASSLGGQTASPLHF. DNA of the CDR3: TGTGCCAGCAGCTTGGGCGGACAGACGGCTTCACCCCTCCACTTT.

The chain combines TRBV5-1 with TRBJ2-2; 7 bases line up with TRBD1. The V and J ends lost 3 bases and 5 bases, in that order; junction bases with no gene match: 4. The V gene's germline CDR1 is SGHRS and CDR2 YFSETQ. This CDR3 spans 14 amino acids. CDR3 DNA sequence: TGCGCCAGCAGCTCTGCAGGGGGTACCGGGGAGCTGTTTTTT. Protein product: CASSSAGGTGELFF.

This chain joins TRBV6-6 and TRBJ2-2, with D possibly matching TRBD2 (6 bases). CDR1 and CDR2 from the germline V gene are MNHNY and SVGAGI (reference sequence). Between the trimmed V and J ends, which lost 7 bases and 7 bases, there was a span of 10 bases. CDR3 length: 12 residues. The CDR3 sequence: CASIGGVGELFF. CDR3 sequence (DNA): TGTGCCAGCATTGGAGGGGTCGGGGAGCTGTTTTTT.

The chain couples TRBV7-6 to TRBJ2-5; 7 bases are a match to TRBD1. This CDR3 spans 13 amino acids. CDR1 and CDR2 (germline): SGHVS, FNYEAQ. The trim removed 4 bases at V and 4 bases at J, leaving 3 bases unmatched. The CDR3 DNA sequence: TGTGCCAGCAGCTCCGGGGACAGAGAGACCCAGTACTTC. Translating it yields CASSSGDRETQYF.

The J gene is TRBJ1-4, the V gene TRBV5-6, with TRBD1 identical over 9 bases. With V trimmed by 2 bases and J by 0 bases, 5 bases remained unmatched. The CDR3 is made up of 17 amino acids. Germline V gene sequence: CDR1 SGHDT, CDR2 YYEEEE. Here the CDR3 DNA reads TGTGCCAGCAGCTTCCTGACAGGGGGTGCAACTAATGAAAAACTGTTTTTT. The encoded protein is CASSFLTGGATNEKLFF.

The chain has TRBV27 and TRBJ2-3; 8 nucleotides align to TRBD2. The V segment lost 3 bases and the J segment 2 bases; nucleotides outside the gene matches: 4. CDR3 size: 15 residues. The V gene's germline CDR1 is MNHEY and CDR2 SMNVEV (reference sequence). CDR3 coding DNA: TGTGCCAGCAGTTTTAGCGGGGAAATCACAGATACGCAGTATTTT. Translating gives CASSFSGEITDTQYF.

The genes are TRBV6-5 and TRBJ1-6, with D possibly being TRBD1 (6 bases). V was clipped by 6 bases and J by 10 bases, with 13 bases between them. Germline CDR1 is MNHEY and CDR2 is SVGAGI. This CDR3 is 13 amino acids long. Here the CDR3 reads CASRGGNASPLHF. The CDR3 nucleotides are TGTGCCAGCAGAGGGGGAAACGCCTCACCCCTCCACTTT.

The chain uses TRBV7-6 and TRBJ2-3, with 8 bases fitting TRBD2. CDR1 SGHVS and CDR2 FNYEAQ come from the germline V gene. V shed 5 bases, J shed 3 bases, and the junction held 7 bases outside the gene matches. This CDR3 is 15 amino acids long. In nucleotides, the CDR3 is TGTGCCAGCAGCCCCCGGGTAGCGGGGACAGATACGCAGTATTTT. This translates into CASSPRVAGTDTQYF.

The chain carries TRBV4-3 and TRBJ1-2, with D hard to call. Trimming removed 0 bases from V and 7 bases from J, with 9 bases in between. This CDR3 comprises 13 residues. Germline assignment: CDR1 LGHNA and CDR2 YSLEER. The CDR3 DNA reads TGCGCCAGCAGCCAAGATCCGGTCCTTGGCTACACCTTC. Translated: CASSQDPVLGYTF.